This entry lists 30 T cell receptor beta chains sequenced from one sample in a study of blood T cell repertoires in COVID-19. Assay: immunoSEQ multiplex PCR; the TCRdb copy retains only in-frame clones and omits some. The sample lists about 240,000 clones; 75% to 90% were seen once. Specimen: PBMCs or T cells enriched from blood (not recorded which). The source is a woman aged 30 to 39 who had recovered from COVID-19.

CDR3 region: CATSDFTASGRALEETQYF. For the CDR3, the DNA is TGTGCCACCAGTGATTTCACGGCTAGCGGGAGGGCCCTAGAGGAGACCCAGTACTTC. The V and J genes are TRBV24-1 and TRBJ2-5, with 12 nucleotides matching TRBD2. This CDR3 has 19 residues. Germline CDR1 KGHDR, CDR2 SFDVKD. J was trimmed by 5 bases and V by 1 base; bases with no gene match: 13.

This chain joins TRBV4-1 and TRBJ2-7, with a possible D match to TRBD1 (5 bases). The germline V gene has CDR1 MGHRA and CDR2 YSYEKL. Trimming left V 4 bases short and J 4 bases short, with 11 bases between. The CDR3 contains 13 residues. The CDR3 nucleotides are TGCGCCAGCAGCCTGGACAAGGTATACGAGCAGTACTTC. It translates to CASSLDKVYEQYF.

The V and J genes are TRBV7-9 and TRBJ1-2, with TRBD1 matching over 9 bases. The CDR3 runs 13 residues. From germline, CDR1 is SEHNR and CDR2 FQNEAQ (reference sequence). Losses at the gene ends were 4 bases for V and 7 bases for J; bases not matched to a gene: 4. The CDR3 here is CASSSYRGLGYTF. The CDR3 nucleotides read TGTGCCAGCAGCTCCTACAGGGGGCTTGGCTACACCTTC.

The CDR3 protein is CASSWQGNTEAFF. The CDR3 DNA sequence: TGTGCCAGCAGCTGGCAGGGGAACACTGAAGCTTTCTTT. This chain uses TRBV25-1 with TRBJ1-1, with a tentative D call TRBD1 (5 bases). The V gene's germline CDR1 is MGHDK and CDR2 SYGVNS. The CDR3 contains 13 residues. Trimming cost V 6 bases and J 1 base, with 9 bases left between them.

CDR3 DNA sequence: TGTGCCAGCAGTCGACAGAGAAACTACGAGCAGTACTTC. Protein product: CASSRQRNYEQYF. The chain recombines TRBV6-2 or TRBV6-3 with TRBJ2-7, with D possibly being TRBD1 (5 bases). This CDR3 is built from 13 residues. The V end was cut by 5 bases, the J end by 3 bases, with 11 bases between. The germline gives CDR1 MNHEY, CDR2 SVGEGT.

V usage is TRBV9 and J usage is TRBJ1-1; a possible D gene is TRBD1 (5 bases). The CDR3 runs 13 residues. V was trimmed by 2 bases and J by 4 bases, leaving 9 bases between them. Germline V lookup: CDR1 SGDLS, CDR2 YYNGEE. The CDR3 sequence: CASSVGGTTEAFF. The CDR3, as DNA: TGTGCCAGCAGCGTTGGAGGGACCACTGAAGCTTTCTTT.

The J gene is TRBJ2-7, the V gene TRBV6-5, with 8 positions matching TRBD2. The CDR3 is 14 residues long. J was trimmed by 3 bases and V by 4 bases; bases with no gene match: 5. Germline CDR1 is MNHEY and CDR2 is SVGAGI. CDR3 DNA: TGTGCCAGCAGTTTCGGACTAGCCAGCTACGAGCAGTACTTC. This gives the protein CASSFGLASYEQYF.

This clone was detected a few times. The chain is built from TRBV18 and TRBJ1-2; 8 bases line up with TRBD1. Germline loops: CDR1 KGHSH, CDR2 LQKENI. Losses at the gene ends were 5 bases for V and 6 bases for J; bases not matched to a gene: 5. The CDR3 covers 13 residues. The CDR3 nucleotides are TGTGCCAGCTCATCACAGGGGGTCGATGGCTACACCTTC. It yields the protein CASSSQGVDGYTF.

Here the CDR3 DNA reads TGTGCCAGCAGCCTCAGCCCCCAGACAAACACTGAAGCTTTCTTT. Its protein is CASSLSPQTNTEAFF. The chain has TRBV7-2 and TRBJ1-1; no clear D gene. CDR1 is SGHTA and CDR2 is FQGNSA in the germline V gene. Trimming removed 5 bases at V and 2 bases at J, with 15 bases between. The CDR3 loop spans 15 amino acids.

The genes are TRBV3-1 (or the pseudogene TRBV3-2) and TRBJ1-2, with a tentative D call TRBD1 (6 bases). V lost 4 bases and J lost 7, with 22 bases in between. This CDR3 comprises 16 residues. Germline V gives CDR1 LGHDT, CDR2 YNNKEL (reference sequence). The CDR3: CASSLSGRGAMGGYTF. The DNA of the CDR3 is TGTGCCAGCAGCCTCTCCGGGCGGGGGGCCATGGGTGGCTACACCTTC.

This chain connects TRBV19 to TRBJ1-3; D is uncertain. V lost 3 bases and J lost 8, with 5 bases in between. This CDR3 is 11 amino acids long. Germline CDR1 and CDR2: LNHDA and SQIVND (reference sequence). Here the CDR3 DNA reads TGTGCCAGTAGTATCCGCGACACCATATATTTT. It is translated as CASSIRDTIYF.

This chain links TRBV2 with TRBJ1-1; D is unresolved. Germline values: CDR1 SNHLY, CDR2 FYNNEI. The CDR3 has 15 amino acids. Trimming removed 5 bases at V and 4 bases at J, with 17 bases between. The CDR3 loop reads CASSPLGEIGTEAFF. As DNA, the CDR3 is TGTGCCAGCAGTCCCCTTGGTGAGATCGGCACTGAAGCTTTCTTT.

This chain uses TRBV6-2 or TRBV6-3 with TRBJ2-3, with 12 bases fitting TRBD2. V shed 0 bases, J shed 3 bases, and the junction held 4 bases outside the gene matches. Germline V lookup: CDR1 MNHEY, CDR2 SVGEGT. The CDR3 totals 17 residues. CDR3 bases: TGTGCCAGCAGTTACTCTTGGGGGACTAGCGGGACAGATACGCAGTATTTT. This encodes CASSYSWGTSGTDTQYF.

The J gene is TRBJ1-5, the V gene TRBV3-1 (or the pseudogene TRBV3-2), with D tentatively TRBD1 (6 bases). The length of the CDR3 is 18 residues. V dropped 6 bases and J dropped 5 bases, with 26 bases sitting between them. CDR1 is LGHDT, CDR2 YNNKEL, per germline (reference sequence). The CDR3 DNA follows: TGTGCCAGCAGTCCCCACAGGGTTGATTTCAGCCTCGATCAGCCCCAGCATTTT. Its protein product is CASSPHRVDFSLDQPQHF.

The V and J genes are TRBV7-2 and TRBJ2-1; 7 bases fit TRBD2. Germline V CDR1 and CDR2: SGHTA, FQGNSA. J lost 5 bases, V lost 5 bases, and 9 bases had no gene match. The CDR3 totals 15 residues. CDR3 sequence: CASSVVRGGDNEQFF. The DNA for the CDR3 is TGTGCCAGCAGCGTAGTTAGGGGAGGGGACAATGAGCAGTTCTTC. The full variable domain, completed using reference TRBV7-2 and TRBJ2-1, is GAGVSQSPSNKVTEKGKDVELRCDPISGHTALYWYRQSLGQGLEFLIYFQGNSAPDKSGLPSDRFSAERTGGSVSTLTIQRTQQEDSAVYLCASSVVRGGDNEQFFGPGTRLTVL.

The gene calls are TRBV3-1 (or the pseudogene TRBV3-2) and TRBJ2-2, with 7 nucleotides matching TRBD2. Germline V gene lookup returns CDR1 LGHDT and CDR2 YNNKEL (reference sequence). V dropped 4 bases and J dropped 1; count of bases not matched to a gene: 9. CDR3 size: 17 residues. CDR3 sequence: CASSPPRVAGNTGELFF. The CDR3 nucleotides are TGTGCCAGCAGCCCTCCTCGGGTAGCGGGGAACACCGGGGAGCTGTTTTTT.

The chain combines TRBV4-3 with TRBJ2-7; the match to TRBD2 covers 7 bases. J lost 1 base, V lost 4 bases, and 7 bases had no gene match. Germline V gene data show CDR1 as LGHNA and CDR2 as YSLEER. The CDR3 is made up of 15 amino acids. CDR3 amino acids: CASSRALAVSYEQYF. The CDR3 DNA reads as TGCGCCAGCAGCCGGGCTCTAGCGGTATCCTACGAGCAGTACTTC.

V is TRBV20-1 and J is TRBJ2-7; 7 nucleotides match TRBD2. This CDR3 comprises 11 residues. Germline lookup yields CDR1 DFQATT and CDR2 SNEGSKA (reference sequence). The CDR3 region is CRVGSGHEQYF. The CDR3 nucleotides are TGCCGGGTGGGTAGCGGGCACGAGCAGTACTTC.

V gene TRBV5-1 combines with J gene TRBJ2-2; no clear D gene. V was clipped by 0 bases and J by 4 bases, with 10 bases between them. From germline, CDR1 is SGHRS and CDR2 YFSETQ. The CDR3 loop spans 15 amino acids. CDR3 sequence reads: CASSLADILTGELFF. The CDR3 DNA follows: TGCGCCAGCAGCTTGGCAGACATCCTCACCGGGGAGCTGTTTTTT.

This rearrangement joins TRBV19 to TRBJ1-1; TRBD1 matches 7 bases. The V segment lost 3 bases and the J segment 0 bases; nucleotides outside the gene matches: 10. The CDR3 consists of 17 residues. Per the germline V gene, CDR1 is LNHDA and CDR2 is SQIVND (reference sequence). CDR3: CASSITGDRSLNTEAFF. In DNA form, the CDR3 reads TGTGCCAGTAGTATCACAGGGGACCGATCCTTGAACACTGAAGCTTTCTTT.

CDR3 sequence (DNA): TGTGCCAGTAGTGCTAGCGGCCATTCCTACAATGAGCAGTTCTTC. This codes for CASSASGHSYNEQFF. V and J are TRBV19 and TRBJ2-1, with 7 bases aligning to TRBD2. Trimming removed 5 bases from V and 1 base from J; junction bases left unmatched: 5. The CDR3 runs 15 residues. CDR1 and CDR2 from the germline V gene are LNHDA and SQIVND (reference sequence).

This clone was observed once. V and J are TRBV4-1 and TRBJ2-6; a weak D match, TRBD2 (7 bases). CDR1 MGHRA and CDR2 YSYEKL come from the germline V gene. V was cut by 0 bases and J by 0 bases, with 12 bases left in between. This CDR3 is 18 amino acids long. The CDR3 DNA reads as TGCGCCAGCAGCCAAGAAGGGGGGGTGATCTCTGGGGCCAACGTCCTGACTTTC. Translating gives CASSQEGGVISGANVLTF.

J is TRBJ1-1 and V is TRBV19; D gene ambiguous. Germline lookup yields CDR1 LNHDA and CDR2 SQIVND (reference sequence). There are 13 residues in the CDR3. V was pared by 0 bases and J by 5 bases, with 7 bases between. CDR3 in amino acids: CASSIDPGTEAFF. Written as DNA, the CDR3 is TGTGCCAGTAGTATAGATCCCGGGACTGAAGCTTTCTTT.

The rearrangement links TRBV30 to TRBJ1-2; D not resolved. This CDR3 contains 12 residues. V dropped 5 bases and J dropped 7 bases, with 14 bases sitting between them. Per the germline V gene, CDR1 is GTSNPN and CDR2 is SVGIG (reference sequence). The CDR3 sequence: CAWASGGPGYTF. CDR3 DNA sequence: TGTGCCTGGGCCAGCGGCGGGCCTGGCTACACCTTC.

The gene calls are TRBV28 and TRBJ1-1, with 9 bases aligning to TRBD1. The trim removed 2 bases at V and 6 bases at J, leaving 4 bases unmatched. The CDR3 extends over 14 amino acids. CDR1 and CDR2 from the germline V gene are MDHEN and SYDVKM. The CDR3 loop reads CASSLGQGLAEAFF. The CDR3 coding sequence is TGTGCCAGCAGTTTAGGACAGGGGCTCGCTGAAGCTTTCTTT.

In its sample, this clone was seen once. The rearrangement links TRBV4-1 to TRBJ2-1, with 7 positions matching TRBD1. Germline V lookup: CDR1 MGHRA, CDR2 YSYEKL. With 3 bases clipped from V and 3 bases from J, the junction kept 8 bases outside the gene matches. CDR3 length: 16 residues. The CDR3 reads CASSHTGVNIYNEQFF. Written as DNA, the CDR3 is TGCGCCAGCAGCCACACAGGGGTCAATATCTACAATGAGCAGTTCTTC.

The sample holds one count of this clone. The V call is TRBV11-2, the J call TRBJ1-2; D perhaps matches TRBD1 (6 bases). The V end was cut by 5 bases, the J end by 5 bases, with 12 bases between. Germline lookup yields CDR1 SGHAT and CDR2 FQNNGV. The CDR3 sequence is 13 residues long. The CDR3 spells CASSEGGAYGYTF. The CDR3 region has the DNA TGTGCCAGCAGCGAGGGGGGGGCGTATGGCTACACCTTC.

The chain links TRBV4-1 to TRBJ1-5; D not certain. CDR1 and CDR2 (germline): MGHRA, YSYEKL. V was trimmed by 10 bases and J by 0 bases, leaving 13 bases between them. The CDR3 sequence is 14 residues long. Written as DNA, the CDR3 is TGCGCCACCGGAGCGTCTTATAGCAATCAGCCCCAGCATTTT. Its protein is CATGASYSNQPQHF.

The chain recombines TRBV19 with TRBJ2-2, with D unresolved. V was clipped by 7 bases and J by 0 bases, with 6 bases between them. CDR1 is LNHDA, CDR2 SQIVND, per germline (reference sequence). The CDR3 is 13 amino acids. The CDR3 DNA reads as TGTGCCAGTACTACAGCGAACACCGGGGAGCTGTTTTTT. This gives the protein CASTTANTGELFF.

The rearrangement links TRBV7-8 to TRBJ2-1, with D possibly being TRBD2 (6 bases). V was cut by 2 bases and J by 1 base, with 12 bases left in between. This CDR3 contains 16 residues. Per the germline V gene, CDR1 is SGHVS and CDR2 is FQNEAQ. CDR3 sequence reads: CASSLRAAGSYNEQFF. CDR3 bases: TGTGCCAGCAGCTTAAGGGCAGCGGGTTCCTACAATGAGCAGTTCTTC.